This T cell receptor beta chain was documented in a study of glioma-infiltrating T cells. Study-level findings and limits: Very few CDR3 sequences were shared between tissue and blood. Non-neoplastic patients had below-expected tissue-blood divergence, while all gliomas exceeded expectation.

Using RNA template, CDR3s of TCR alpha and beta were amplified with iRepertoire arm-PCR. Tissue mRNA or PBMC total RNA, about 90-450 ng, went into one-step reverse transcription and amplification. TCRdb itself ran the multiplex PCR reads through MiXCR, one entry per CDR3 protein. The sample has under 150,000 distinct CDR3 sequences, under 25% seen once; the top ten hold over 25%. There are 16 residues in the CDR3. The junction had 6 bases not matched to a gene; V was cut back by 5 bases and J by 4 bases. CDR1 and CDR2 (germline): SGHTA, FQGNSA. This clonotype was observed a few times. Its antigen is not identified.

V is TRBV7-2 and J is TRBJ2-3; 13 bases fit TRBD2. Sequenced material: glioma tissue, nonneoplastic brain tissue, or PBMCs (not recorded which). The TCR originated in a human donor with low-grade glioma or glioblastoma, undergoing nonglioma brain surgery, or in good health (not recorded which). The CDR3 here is CASSPRTSGGSDTQYF. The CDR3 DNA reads TGTGCCAGCAGCCCCCGGACTAGCGGGGGATCAGATACGCAGTATTTT.